What follows are 12 T cell receptor beta chains derived from one specimen sequenced in a study of breast tumors, draining lymph nodes, adjacent tissues (dated by TCRdb to the mid-2010s). The lymph node samples were taken from the axillary draining lymph nodes of breast cancer patients. Libraries were prepared through multiplex PCR. The run used an Illumina HiSeq 2000. The public reads were reprocessed in TCRdb via fastp at Q25 and MiXCR, keeping in-frame beta chains. Every distinct CDR3 protein forms one entry, paired with its most common genes and DNA. The sample table records approximately 90,000 distinct CDR3 sequences; around 29% of these occur just once. Of the sample, over 7.5% is held by the ten largest clones. The source material was axillary lymph node tissue. The receptors originated from a female donor with breast cancer. Some clones in this sample may be carry-over from other donors' samples.

About this clonotype: Germline and junction disagree at one end, which may indicate a read error. The rearrangement links TRBV6-1 to TRBJ1-2; 10 nucleotides match TRBD1. This CDR3 contains 12 residues. Germline values: CDR1 MNHNS, CDR2 SASEGT. The CDR3 nucleotides read TGTGCTAGCAGACAGGGGGCTGATGGCCACACCTTC. It translates to CASRQGADGHTF.

The gene calls are TRBV11-2 and TRBJ2-5; D remains ambiguous. There are 16 residues in the CDR3. In germline, CDR1 is SGHAT, CDR2 FQNNGV. Between the trimmed V and J ends, which lost 8 bases and 3 bases, there was a span of 22 bases. As DNA, the CDR3 is TGTGCCAGCGGCCCCTCAGCAGGAGATAAGAAAGAGACCCAGTACTTC. Its translation: CASGPSAGDKKETQYF.

The chain is built from TRBV20-1 and TRBJ2-7; D may match TRBD1 or TRBD2 (5 bases each). This CDR3 comprises 13 residues. Germline CDR1 DFQATT, CDR2 SNEGSKA (reference sequence). The V end lost 6 bases, the J end lost 9 bases, and 21 bases lay between the germline ends. CDR3 sequence reads: CSAGTPGLTAQYF. As DNA, the CDR3 is TGCAGTGCGGGGACCCCCGGCCTAACCGCGCAGTACTTC.

This clonotype appeared many times. This may arise from a read error, as a much more abundant clone is one base away. The chain employs TRBV5-1 and TRBJ2-5; 7 nucleotides line up with TRBD1. V dropped 0 bases and J dropped 5; count of bases not matched to a gene: 7. Germline V gives CDR1 SGHRS, CDR2 YFSETQ. This CDR3 region has 15 residues. The DNA of the CDR3 is TGCGCCAGCAGCTTGGGACTGGGACAGCACGAGACCCAGTACTTC. Encoded protein: CASSLGLGQHETQYF.

Points on this clonotype: Possible read error: a much larger clone is one base away. J is TRBJ2-2 and V is TRBV11-2; 9 positions agree with TRBD2. V lost 2 bases to trimming and J lost 4 bases; unmatched junction nucleotides: 2. CDR1 and CDR2 (germline): SGHAT, FQNNGV. CDR3 size: 15 residues. The CDR3 DNA sequence: TGTGCCAGCAGCTTACCTAGCGGGACCACCGGGGAGCTGTTTTTT. This gives the protein CASSLPSGTTGELFF.

V and J are TRBV6-4 and TRBJ1-1; 10 nucleotides line up with TRBD1. This CDR3 has 14 residues. J lost 4 bases, V lost 6 bases, and 5 bases had no gene match. Germline CDR1 MRHNA, CDR2 SNTAGT. This chain's CDR3 is CASREDRGFTEAFF. CDR3 coding DNA: TGTGCCAGCAGGGAGGACAGGGGGTTCACTGAAGCTTTCTTT.

Of note for this clonotype: The CDR3 does not close with the conserved phenylalanine or tryptophan, likely indicating a read error. The V call is TRBV20-1, the J call TRBJ2-3; D is undetermined. Trimming pared 3 bases from V and 2 bases from J, leaving 9 bases between. Germline values: CDR1 DFQATT, CDR2 SNEGSKA (reference sequence). The CDR3 has 13 residues. The CDR3 DNA sequence: TGCAGTGCTAGCCCTCCCTTCACAGATACGCAGTATCTT. Encoded protein: CSASPPFTDTQYL.

This clonotype was counted at least ten times. This chain joins TRBV5-5 and TRBJ1-2; TRBD1 matches at 7 bases. The V segment lost 0 bases and the J segment 4 bases; nucleotides outside the gene matches: 6. The CDR3 is made up of 15 amino acids. Germline CDR1 SGHKS, CDR2 YYEKEE (reference sequence). The CDR3 coding sequence is TGTGCCAGCAGCTTGGTACAGGGGCCGCGCTATGGCTACACCTTC. Its translation: CASSLVQGPRYGYTF.

The chain couples TRBV12-3 or TRBV12-4 to TRBJ1-6; 9 nucleotides match TRBD1. The CDR3 consists of 15 residues. The junction had 7 bases not matched to a gene; V was cut back by 4 bases and J by 9 bases. The CDR3 sequence is CASSSPGTGSSPLHF. CDR3 sequence (DNA): TGTGCCAGCAGTTCGCCAGGGACAGGGAGTTCACCCCTCCACTTT.

Concerning this clonotype: One end of the junction varies from germline; a read error may be responsible. V gene TRBV7-2 combines with J gene TRBJ1-6; 7 bases align to TRBD1. Germline V gene data show CDR1 as SGHTA and CDR2 as FQGNSA. This CDR3 spans 16 amino acids. The CDR3 sequence is CASSQASTGSGSPLHF. As DNA, the CDR3 is TGCGCCAGCAGCCAAGCCTCGACAGGGTCTGGTTCACCCCTCCACTTT.

On this clonotype itself: A much larger clonotype is one base distant, so this may be a read error. CDR3 coding DNA: TGTGCCGGCAGCCCGGACAGGTCGAACACTGAAGCTTTCTTT. Its protein is CAGSPDRSNTEAFF. This sequence joins TRBV2 and TRBJ1-1; TRBD1 matches at 7 bases. The CDR3 contains 14 residues. The germline CDR1 and CDR2 sequences are SNHLY and FYNNEI.

This clonotype was counted a few times. The J gene is TRBJ1-1, the V gene TRBV3-1; D call uncertain. CDR1 and CDR2 from the germline V gene are LGHDT and YNNKEL (reference sequence). The CDR3 is 15 amino acids. The V and J ends lost 3 bases and 1 base respectively, with 12 bases between them. CDR3 sequence (DNA): TGTGCCAGCAGCCACGTACTCAAGGGGAACACTGAAGCTTTCTTT. It translates to CASSHVLKGNTEAFF.